These T cell receptor beta chains were read from a single sample in a study of response to subunit inactivated influenza vaccine. Each CDR3 protein gets one entry after TCRdb re-called the RT-PCR reads with MiXCR. The table shows 710,000 or so distinct CDR3 sequences, with roughly 14% occurring only once. The material was PBMCs from blood, obtained 11 to 12 days after vaccination. The origin of the receptors is a man aged 45 to 65 who received an inactivated influenza vaccine. The CDR3 runs from the conserved cysteine through the conserved F or W. D genes are given only for firm matches. Clone size is given for some rows only: seen once, a few or many times, or a class if the clone is expanded.

NA | TRBJ1-5 | TRBV6-1 | many | TGTGCCAGCAGTAGGACATATAATCAGCCCCAGCATTTT | CASSRTYNQPQHF
TRBD2 | TRBJ2-3 | TRBV20-1 | NA | TGCAGTGCTAGAAACCAGCGGGGGGGCACAGATACGCAGTATTTT | CSARNQRGGTDTQYF
TRBD2 | TRBJ2-3 | TRBV7-6 | few | TGTGCCAGCAGCTTAGTTAGCGGGAGAAAACTTTCGGATACGCAGTATTTT | CASSLVSGRKLSDTQYF
TRBD2 | TRBJ2-7 | TRBV6-2/TRBV6-3 | NA | TGTGCCAGCAGTTACTCGGCTAGCGGGAGGATATACGAGCAGTACTTC | CASSYSASGRIYEQYF
NA | TRBJ2-7 | TRBV20-1 | NA | TGCAGTGCTAGAGATGAGGCAGGGGTAGGGGAGCAGTACTTC | CSARDEAGVGEQYF
NA | TRBJ1-2 | TRBV11-2 | NA | TGTGCCAGCAGCTTAGGCGGCCTCATGGGGGGCTACACCTTC | CASSLGGLMGGYTF
TRBD1 | TRBJ2-7 | TRBV7-6 | few | TGTGCCAGCAGCCCTCGGACAGGGGGCGGGGCCGAGCAGTACTTC | CASSPRTGGGAEQYF
NA | TRBJ2-3 | TRBV7-2 | few | TGTGCCAGCAGTATCGACAGACCCACAGATACGCAGTATTTT | CASSIDRPTDTQYF
NA | TRBJ2-5 | TRBV18 | many | TGTGCCAGCTCACCGCTCATCGTGGGGGGAGGAAGCGGGCGTCAAGAGACCCAGTACTTC | CASSPLIVGGGSGRQETQYF
TRBD2 | TRBJ2-7 | TRBV6-2/TRBV6-3 | NA | TGTGCCAGCAGTTACTCTGGGCCTAGCGGCGAGCAGTACTTC | CASSYSGPSGEQYF
TRBD1 | TRBJ1-1 | TRBV7-9 | few | TGTGCCAGCAGCGGGGGACAGGCCCCTGGGCCTTTCTTT | CASSGGQAPGPFF
TRBD1 | TRBJ1-6 | TRBV27 | NA | TGTGCCAGCAGTCCGGGACAGAGCATGTATAATTCACCCCTCCACTTT | CASSPGQSMYNSPLHF
NA | TRBJ1-5 | TRBV6-2/TRBV6-3 | NA | TGTGCCAGCAGACTCCAACCCCGCGGGAGGGATCAGCCCCAGCATTTT | CASRLQPRGRDQPQHF
NA | TRBJ2-5 | TRBV2 | few | TGTGCCAGCAAGGCGGGACAGAGGGGCCTCCAAGAGACCCAGTACTTC | CASKAGQRGLQETQYF
NA | TRBJ2-3 | TRBV20-1 | NA | TGCAGTGCTAGAGATGGTCAGGGAGGCACAGATACGCAGTATTTT | CSARDGQGGTDTQYF